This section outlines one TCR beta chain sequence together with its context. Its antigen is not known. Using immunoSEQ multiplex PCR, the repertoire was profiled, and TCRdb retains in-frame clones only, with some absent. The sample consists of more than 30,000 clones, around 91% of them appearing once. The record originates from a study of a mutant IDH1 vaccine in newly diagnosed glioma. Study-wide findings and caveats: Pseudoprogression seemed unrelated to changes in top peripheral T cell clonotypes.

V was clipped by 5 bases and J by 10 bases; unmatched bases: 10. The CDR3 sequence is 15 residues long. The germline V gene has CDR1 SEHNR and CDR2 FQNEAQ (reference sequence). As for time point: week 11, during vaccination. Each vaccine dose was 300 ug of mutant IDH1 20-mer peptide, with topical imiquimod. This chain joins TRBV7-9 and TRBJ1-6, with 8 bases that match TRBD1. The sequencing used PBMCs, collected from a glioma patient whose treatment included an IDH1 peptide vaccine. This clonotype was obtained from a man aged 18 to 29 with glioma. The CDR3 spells CASSLLQGVGSPLHF. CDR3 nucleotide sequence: TGTGCCAGCAGCCTCTTACAGGGGGTCGGCTCACCCCTCCACTTT.